The clone carrying this T cell receptor (beta chain) appeared a single time. The antigen remains undetermined. Under the authors' procedure: With a range of roughly 23,224 to 690,600, the median per sample was around 96,000 TCRs. TCRdb reprocessed the RACE reads with MiXCR, giving one entry per CDR3 protein. What appears here as the V and J calls and clone size reflects TCRdb's work, not the paper's. Among around 300,000 distinct CDR3 sequences, around 5% were seen once, and the ten largest hold less than 9%. The data derive from a study of human T cells and chemical hapten exposure. Time point described: pre-sensitization, week 0. The treatment here: therapeutic diphenylcyclopropenone sensitization with weekly scalp DPC. Points from the study as a whole: Expanded TCRs grouped into significantly more large CDR3 similarity clusters than controls produced.

Trimming at V came to 4 bases and at J to 7 bases, leaving 12 bases not matched to a gene. Per the germline V gene, CDR1 is SGHRS and CDR2 is YFSETQ. This CDR3 is 15 amino acids long. The sequence came from a woman between 18 and 30 years old with alopecia areata. Some clones in this sample may be carry-over from other donors' samples. The sequencing here drew on whole blood, taken in connection with sensitization to the hapten diphenylcyclopropenone (DPC). This rearrangement joins TRBV5-1 to TRBJ1-2, with TRBD1 matching over 8 bases. The CDR3: CASSGGTGHRFGYTF. DNA of the CDR3: TGCGCCAGCAGCGGGGGGACAGGTCACCGGTTTGGCTACACCTTC.